This T cell receptor beta chain was sequenced during a study of neurological immune-mediated disorders (dated by TCRdb to the late 2010s). The study in broad terms: Of the roughly 34 multiple sclerosis patients, around 30 had relapsing-remitting MS and 3 had secondary progressive MS. Peripheral blood TCR-beta repertoires from HTLV-I-associated myelopathy (HAM/TSP) patients, multiple sclerosis patients and healthy controls were compared by UMI-based sequencing. The 95 to 120 TCR-beta libraries covered PBMC samples along with longitudinal samples, technical triplicates, and paired sorted CD4+ and CD8+ T-cell subsets. Of the 65 to 70 subjects in the cohort, about 14 were HAM/TSP patients, about 35 were multiple sclerosis patients, and some 20 were healthy controls. Study-wide findings and limitations: In phylogenetic analysis, the repertoires of 18 of 34 MS patients grouped into a cluster of related CDR3 sequences, which suggests a possible signature at the repertoire level. The MS cluster was not associated with any clinical or MRI features, and the authors stated that larger cohorts are needed. TCR clonal expansion was highest in HAM/TSP patients and lowest in MS patients, with MS patients falling below even healthy controls. Across subjects, expanded clones never shared an identical CDR3 amino acid sequence, which suggests that the TCR-beta repertoires in every group were private.

Comments on this clonotype: Its antigen specificity is not known. Qualities for individual bases were not recorded, and no much larger clone is one base off.

Libraries from unsorted PBMCs were made from 2 million PBMCs kept in RNAlater at -80 degrees C until RNA extraction. Multiple sclerosis patients were enrolled in a US clinical protocol under which disease progression was evaluated by magnetic resonance imaging. PBMCs were separated from peripheral blood using Ficoll-Hypaque density gradient centrifugation and then cryopreserved in liquid nitrogen. cDNA was synthesized by template-switch 5'RACE using a primer carrying a 10-nucleotide random unique molecular identifier by which each TCR transcript was tagged. Each sequencing run produced over 200 million TCR-beta sequences covering 15-18 subjects. Total RNA was extracted with the RNeasy kit. The KAPA Real-time Library Amplification kit was used to amplify TCR-beta VDJ regions with primers for the TCR constant region and the 5'RACE anchor. Sample indexes and Illumina adaptors were added in a first PCR, and a second PCR then increased library yield. After purification with Ampure beads, the TCR product of roughly 650 bp was size-selected on a 2% E-gel SizeSelection system. Library quality was checked on a Bioanalyzer, concentration was measured with Qubit, and libraries were quantified with the Kapa Library Quantification kit before pooling. An Illumina HiSeq 2500 sequenced the libraries paired-end 2 x 150 bp. To increase sequence diversity, about 23-32% phiX was spiked into each library pool. Turning to the authors' computational methods: The UMI-based MiGEC pipeline processed quality-filtered reads and removed over 80% of raw TCR sequences during error correction. IMGT germline references were used for aligning VDJ genes, and each clonotype was defined as a unique CDR3 amino acid sequence together with its V-J genes. Clonal expansion, Shannon diversity and CDR3 relatedness were evaluated with VDJtools (CalcPairwiseDistances, ClusterSamples), while phylogenetic trees were built in CLCbio workbench. A clone was classed as expanded if it had 8 or more unique UMIs, a cutoff based on coefficient-of-variation modelling across technical triplicates. The public reads were reprocessed in TCRdb via fastp at Q25 and MiXCR, keeping in-frame beta chains. Rows are unified per CDR3 protein, each entry keeping the most common DNA and genes. The V and J calls and clone size come from TCRdb's table, not from the authors' own analysis. This sample lists fewer than 80,000 distinct CDR3 sequences; 4% to 6% were detected once. Jointly, the top ten make up about 2.6% of the sample.

V is pared back by 3 bases and J by 5 bases, with 11 bases lying between the germline termini. The cysteine opens and the phenylalanine closes a CDR3 of 14 amino acids. Of the read, only the CDR3 DNA is kept; its 42 bases are in frame from base 1. The rearrangement joined TRBV12-3 or TRBV12-4 to TRBJ2-1, with TRBD2 as a weak D call on 7 bases. The sample was PBMCs. This clonotype was sampled from a woman aged 25-40 years with multiple sclerosis. The CDR3 is CASSLGGAHNEQFF. In nucleotide form, the sequence is TGTGCCAGCAGTTTGGGGGGGGCCCACAATGAGCAGTTCTTC.